The 10 T cell receptor beta chains reported below all come from one sample, sequenced in a study of blood T cell repertoires in COVID-19. Libraries were prepared by immunoSEQ multiplex PCR; TCRdb keeps only in-frame clonotypes and omits some of them. The sample carries about 180,000 clones, around four fifths recorded once. What was sequenced was peripheral blood. The receptors were gathered from a woman between 70 and 85 years old with COVID-19, enrolled during active disease.

This chain links TRBV7-3 with TRBJ2-2; 7 bases match TRBD2. Germline values: CDR1 SGHTA, CDR2 FQGTGA. Unmatched junction bases numbered 8, after V lost 3 bases and J lost 7 bases. The CDR3 sequence is 15 residues long. The CDR3 is CASSFLAGGRGELFF. CDR3 DNA sequence: TGTGCCAGCAGCTTCTTAGCGGGCGGTCGCGGGGAGCTGTTTTTT.

The chain's CDR3 is CASSSPAGGLAGSEQFF. The CDR3 DNA sequence: TGTGCCAGCAGCTCCCCAGCGGGGGGACTAGCGGGAAGCGAGCAGTTCTTC. The chain combines TRBV7-2 with TRBJ2-1, with 13 bases matching TRBD2. Germline V gene sequence: CDR1 SGHTA, CDR2 FQGNSA. J was trimmed by 10 bases and V by 4 bases; bases with no gene match: 13. The CDR3 covers 17 residues.

This clone was seen a few times. V gene TRBV28 combines with J gene TRBJ2-5; D might be TRBD2 (5 bases). Trimming took off 5 bases at V and 5 bases at J, with 18 bases between the two ends. Germline V CDR1 and CDR2: MDHEN, SYDVKM. This CDR3 comprises 15 residues. CDR3 bases: TGTGCCAGCAGTGAACTGAGAGGGTTTTTGGAGACCCAGTACTTC. Residues: CASSELRGFLETQYF.

This rearrangement joins TRBV11-2 to TRBJ2-7; TRBD2 matches at 9 bases. Per the germline V gene, CDR1 is SGHAT and CDR2 is FQNNGV. The CDR3 has 15 amino acids. Trimming cost V 3 bases and J 3 bases; bases outside gene matches: 6. The CDR3 region is CASSLKREDFYEQYF. The CDR3 DNA sequence: TGTGCCAGCAGCTTGAAGCGGGAGGACTTCTACGAGCAGTACTTC. Full variable domain (remainder filled in from reference TRBV11-2 and TRBJ2-7): EAGVAQSPRYKIIEKRQSVAFWCNPISGHATLYWYQQILGQGPKLLIQFQNNGVVDDSQLPKDRFSAERLKGVDSTLKIQPAKLEDSAVYLCASSLKREDFYEQYFGPGTRLTVT.

This chain joins TRBV11-2 and TRBJ2-5; the match to TRBD2 covers 8 bases. Germline values: CDR1 SGHAT, CDR2 FQNNGV. The junction had 12 bases not matched to a gene; V was cut back by 5 bases and J by 4 bases. This CDR3 contains 16 residues. CDR3 loop: CASSQLISGRGETQYF. CDR3 nucleotide sequence: TGTGCCAGCAGCCAATTAATCAGCGGGAGAGGAGAGACCCAGTACTTC.

The chain is built from TRBV3-1 (or the pseudogene TRBV3-2) and TRBJ2-3; TRBD2 agrees at 8 bases. Germline-derived CDR1 and CDR2 are LGHDT and YNNKEL (reference sequence). V gave up 0 bases and J gave up 5 bases; unmatched junction bases: 4. This CDR3 has 15 residues. CDR3 loop: CASSQDGAGVDTQYF. The CDR3, as DNA: TGTGCCAGCAGCCAAGATGGAGCGGGAGTAGATACGCAGTATTTT.

The chain is built from TRBV27 and TRBJ1-1; 8 bases align to TRBD1. This CDR3 comprises 14 residues. Germline CDR1 MNHEY, CDR2 SMNVEV (reference sequence). Unmatched junction bases numbered 8, after V lost 6 bases and J lost 5 bases. CDR3 DNA sequence: TGTGCCAGCAGGAACCAGGGGGCTGAGACTGAAGCTTTCTTT. This encodes CASRNQGAETEAFF.

The chain uses TRBV4-1 and TRBJ2-3; 8 nucleotides line up with TRBD1. Germline CDR1 is MGHRA and CDR2 is YSYEKL. This CDR3 is built from 20 residues. V was clipped by 0 bases and J by 2 bases; unmatched bases: 16. CDR3 loop: CASSQDGTGGGSSITDTQYF. The CDR3 nucleotides read TGCGCCAGCAGCCAAGATGGAACAGGGGGAGGCTCGAGTATCACAGATACGCAGTATTTT.

The CDR3 reads CASSEVGRAHGYTF. The CDR3 region has the DNA TGTGCCAGCAGTGAAGTGGGCAGGGCCCATGGCTACACCTTC. The chain links TRBV6-1 to TRBJ1-2; tentative D call: TRBD1 (5 bases). The germline gives CDR1 MNHNS, CDR2 SASEGT. This CDR3 region has 14 residues. Trimming shortened V by 1 base and J by 6 bases, and 12 bases separated the two germline ends.

The chain couples TRBV14 to TRBJ2-1, with a possible D match to TRBD2 (6 bases). The CDR3 has 15 amino acids. Looked up from germline, CDR1 is SGHDN and CDR2 is FVKESK. V shed 2 bases and J shed 3 bases, with 11 bases lying between them. The CDR3 region is CASSQRSGLYNEQFF. CDR3 in DNA: TGTGCCAGCAGCCAAAGGTCGGGACTCTACAATGAGCAGTTCTTC.